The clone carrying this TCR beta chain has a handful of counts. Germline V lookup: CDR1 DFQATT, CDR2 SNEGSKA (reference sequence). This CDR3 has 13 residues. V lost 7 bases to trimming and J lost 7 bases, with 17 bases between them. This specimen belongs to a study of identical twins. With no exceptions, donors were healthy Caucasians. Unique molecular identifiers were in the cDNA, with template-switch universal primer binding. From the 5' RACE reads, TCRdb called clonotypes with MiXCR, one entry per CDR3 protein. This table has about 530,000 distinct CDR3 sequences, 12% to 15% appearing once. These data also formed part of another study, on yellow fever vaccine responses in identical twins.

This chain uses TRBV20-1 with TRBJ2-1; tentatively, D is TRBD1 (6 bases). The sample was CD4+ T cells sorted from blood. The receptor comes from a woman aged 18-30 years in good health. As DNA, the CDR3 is TGCAGTGAAGAGGCCCTAACAGGGAATGAGCAGTTCTTC. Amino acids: CSEEALTGNEQFF.